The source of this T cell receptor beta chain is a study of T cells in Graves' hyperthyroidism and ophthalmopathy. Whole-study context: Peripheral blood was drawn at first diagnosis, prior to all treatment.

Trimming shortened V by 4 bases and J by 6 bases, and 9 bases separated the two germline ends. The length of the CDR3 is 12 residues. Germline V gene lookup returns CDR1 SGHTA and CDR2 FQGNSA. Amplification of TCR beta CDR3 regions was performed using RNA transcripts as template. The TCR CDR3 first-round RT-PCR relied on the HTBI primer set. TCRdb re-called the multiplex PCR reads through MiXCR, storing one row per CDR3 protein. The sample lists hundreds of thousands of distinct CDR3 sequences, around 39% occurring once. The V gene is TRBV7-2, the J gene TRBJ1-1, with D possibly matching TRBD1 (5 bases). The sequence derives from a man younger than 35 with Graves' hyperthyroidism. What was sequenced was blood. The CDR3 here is CASSSGHAEAFF. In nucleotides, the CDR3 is TGTGCCAGCAGCTCTGGACATGCTGAAGCTTTCTTT.